What follows is one T cell receptor (beta chain) and its context. This CDR3 is 16 amino acids long. Germline V gene data show CDR1 as MNHEY and CDR2 as SVGAGI. V was pared by 0 bases and J by 9 bases, with 18 bases between. This entry is derived from a study of blood T cell repertoires in COVID-19. Data came from immunoSEQ multiplex PCR; TCRdb stores just in-frame clones and leaves some out. The sample gives some 300,000 clones, 88% of which show up once; around 2% is in the top ten. The chain links TRBV6-5 to TRBJ2-1; TRBD2 might be the D (6 bases). The sequenced sample was PBMCs or T cells enriched from blood (not recorded which). The clonotype originates from a woman aged 60-75 years in a cohort exposed to, infected with or recovered from COVID-19 (not recorded which). The CDR3 nucleotides read TGTGCCAGCAGTTACTCGAGACGGCGGGGTGGGTCTGAGCAGTTCTTC. It translates to CASSYSRRRGGSEQFF.